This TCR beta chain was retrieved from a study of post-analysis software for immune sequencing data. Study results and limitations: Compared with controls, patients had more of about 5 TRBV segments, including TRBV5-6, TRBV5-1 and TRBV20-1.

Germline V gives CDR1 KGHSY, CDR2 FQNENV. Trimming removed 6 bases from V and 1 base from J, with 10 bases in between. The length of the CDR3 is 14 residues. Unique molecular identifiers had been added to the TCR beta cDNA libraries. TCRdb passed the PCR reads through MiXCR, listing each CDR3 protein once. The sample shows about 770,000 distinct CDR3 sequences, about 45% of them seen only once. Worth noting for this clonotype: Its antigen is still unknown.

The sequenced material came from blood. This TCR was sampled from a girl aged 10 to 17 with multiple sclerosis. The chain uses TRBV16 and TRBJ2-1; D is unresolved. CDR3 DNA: TGTGCCAGCAGTCAGTACAGTTCCTACAATGAGCAGTTCTTC. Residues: CASSQYSSYNEQFF.